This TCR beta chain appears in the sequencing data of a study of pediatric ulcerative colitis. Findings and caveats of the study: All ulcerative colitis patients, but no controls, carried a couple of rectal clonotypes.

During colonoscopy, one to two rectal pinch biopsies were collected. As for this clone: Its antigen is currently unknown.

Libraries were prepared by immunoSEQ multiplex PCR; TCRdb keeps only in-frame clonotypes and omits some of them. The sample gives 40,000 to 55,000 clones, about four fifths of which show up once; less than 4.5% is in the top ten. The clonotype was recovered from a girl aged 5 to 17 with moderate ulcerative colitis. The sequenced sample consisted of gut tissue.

The CDR3 nucleotides read TGTGCCTGCCAAAGGGGGGATGGCTACACCTTC. Its translation: CACQRGDGYTF. The genes are TRBV30 and TRBJ1-2, with D possibly being TRBD1 (6 bases). Per germline, CDR1 GTSNPN and CDR2 SVGIG (reference sequence). The CDR3 sequence is 11 residues long. The V end was cut by 6 bases, the J end by 6 bases, with 11 bases between.